Listed here are 12 T cell receptor beta chains from one sample, sequenced in a study of blood T cell repertoires in COVID-19. This table comes from immunoSEQ multiplex PCR, and its TCRdb copy is limited to in-frame clones, with some not included. The table includes about 150,000 clones, 80% detected once. Sample: peripheral blood. These receptors came from a man in his sixties with acute or convalescent COVID-19.

The chain couples TRBV7-2 to TRBJ2-1; tentative D call: TRBD2 (5 bases). CDR1 and CDR2 (germline): SGHTA, FQGNSA. The CDR3 loop spans 14 amino acids. The V gene lost 1 base and the J gene lost 14 bases, with 18 bases spanning the gap. CDR3 DNA: TGTGCCAGCAGCTTAGATGGCAAGCCGGGATGGGAGTTCTTC. Protein product: CASSLDGKPGWEFF.

This clone was detected only once. The J gene is TRBJ1-2, the V gene TRBV27, with D unresolved. The germline V gene encodes CDR1 MNHEY and CDR2 SMNVEV (reference sequence). Trimming pared 2 bases from V and 8 bases from J, leaving 12 bases between. CDR3 size: 13 residues. CDR3 region: CASSLTPRRGYTF. Written as DNA, the CDR3 is TGTGCCAGCAGTTTAACCCCTCGGCGGGGCTACACCTTC.

The V and J genes are TRBV28 and TRBJ2-7; TRBD2 aligns across 8 bases. The CDR3 is made up of 14 amino acids. Germline CDR1 MDHEN, CDR2 SYDVKM. Trimming removed 6 bases from V and 3 bases from J; junction bases left unmatched: 7. CDR3 sequence: CASRPGGANYEQYF. CDR3 bases: TGTGCCAGCAGGCCGGGGGGGGCAAACTACGAGCAGTACTTC.

The chain couples TRBV4-3 to TRBJ2-5; tentatively, D is TRBD1 (5 bases). V was pared by 4 bases and J by 5 bases, with 17 bases between. Germline loops: CDR1 LGHNA, CDR2 YSLEER. The CDR3 loop spans 15 amino acids. The CDR3 sequence is CASSRQSQGSETQYF. CDR3 DNA: TGCGCCAGCAGCCGACAATCTCAGGGATCGGAGACCCAGTACTTC.

The rearrangement joins TRBV19 to TRBJ2-1, with a possible D match to TRBD1 (6 bases). This CDR3 has 12 amino acids. CDR1 is LNHDA and CDR2 is SQIVND in the germline V gene (reference sequence). V lost 5 bases, J lost 6 bases, and 8 bases lay in between. The CDR3 region has the DNA TGTGCCAGTAGTTCCAGGGGCAATGAGCAGTTCTTC. Amino acid sequence: CASSSRGNEQFF.

The chain is built from TRBV3-1 (or the pseudogene TRBV3-2) and TRBJ2-2; D uncertain. The CDR3 length is 12 residues. Per germline, CDR1 LGHDT and CDR2 YNNKEL (reference sequence). Trimming pared 6 bases from V and 8 bases from J, leaving 10 bases between. The CDR3 spells CASSRLAGELFF. CDR3 coding DNA: TGTGCCAGCAGTCGCTTGGCAGGGGAGCTGTTTTTT.

This chain links TRBV28 with TRBJ1-5; 7 bases agree with TRBD1. The germline CDR1 and CDR2 sequences are MDHEN and SYDVKM. The CDR3 runs to 15 residues. V shed 6 bases, J shed 2 bases, and the junction held 7 bases outside the gene matches. CDR3 nucleotide sequence: TGTGCCAGCAGGACGAGACAGGGAGGCAATCAGCCCCAGCATTTT. This gives the protein CASRTRQGGNQPQHF.

This clone was observed once. The V call is TRBV6-6, the J call TRBJ2-1, with 12 bases fitting TRBD2. The length of the CDR3 is 18 residues. V dropped 5 bases and J dropped 8; count of bases not matched to a gene: 16. CDR1 and CDR2 (germline): MNHNY, SVGAGI (reference sequence). The CDR3 coding sequence is TGTGCCAGCAGTCAATCCCTAGCGGGAGGGCCGAAAATGGATGAGCAGTTCTTC. Its translation is CASSQSLAGGPKMDEQFF.

The DNA of the CDR3 is TGTGCCAGCAGTTCGCGTCGCCAGGGAACGAATGGCTACACCTTC. This translates into CASSSRRQGTNGYTF. The genes are TRBV6-5 and TRBJ1-2; tentatively, D is TRBD1 (5 bases). Between the trimmed V and J ends, which lost 4 bases and 6 bases, there was a span of 18 bases. The V gene's germline CDR1 is MNHEY and CDR2 SVGAGI. The CDR3 loop spans 15 amino acids.

The DNA of the CDR3 is TGTGCCAGCAGCTCCCAGGACACGTCTGGAAACACCATATATTTT. Protein: CASSSQDTSGNTIYF. This rearrangement joins TRBV11-2 to TRBJ1-3, with a tentative D call TRBD1 (5 bases). V gave up 4 bases and J gave up 1 base, with 11 bases separating them. The CDR3 runs 15 residues. Germline assignment: CDR1 SGHAT and CDR2 FQNNGV.

The table lists this clone with a count of one. The chain has TRBV6-6 and TRBJ1-5; 7 bases are a match to TRBD1. CDR3 length: 13 amino acids. Germline V gene data show CDR1 as MNHNY and CDR2 as SVGAGI (reference sequence). V lost 5 bases to trimming and J lost 4 bases; unmatched junction nucleotides: 2. The CDR3 sequence: CASSAQGNQPQHF. DNA of the CDR3: TGTGCCAGCAGTGCACAGGGGAATCAGCCCCAGCATTTT.

The chain combines TRBV7-9 with TRBJ2-3, with D possibly matching TRBD2 (5 bases). The CDR3 runs 13 residues. V was clipped by 5 bases and J by 6 bases, with 12 bases between them. CDR1 and CDR2 (germline): SEHNR, FQNEAQ (reference sequence). The DNA for the CDR3 is TGTGCCAGCAGCCTTAACCGGGATGATACGCAGTATTTT. Its translation: CASSLNRDDTQYF.